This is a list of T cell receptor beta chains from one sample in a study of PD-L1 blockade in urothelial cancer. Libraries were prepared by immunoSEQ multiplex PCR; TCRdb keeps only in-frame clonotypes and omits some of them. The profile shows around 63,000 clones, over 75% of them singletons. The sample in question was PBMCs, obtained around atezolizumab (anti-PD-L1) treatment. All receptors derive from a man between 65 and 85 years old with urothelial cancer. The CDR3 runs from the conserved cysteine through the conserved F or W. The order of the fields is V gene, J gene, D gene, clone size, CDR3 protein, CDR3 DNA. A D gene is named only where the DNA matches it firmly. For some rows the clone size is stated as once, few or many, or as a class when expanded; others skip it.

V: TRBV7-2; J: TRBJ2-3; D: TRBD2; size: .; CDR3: CASSLSSGSSDTQYF; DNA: TGTGCCAGCAGCTTGTCTAGCGGGAGTTCAGATACGCAGTATTTT
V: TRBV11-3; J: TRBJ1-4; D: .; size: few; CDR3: CASSSGAAEKLFF; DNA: TGTGCCAGCAGTTCTGGAGCGGCGGAAAAACTGTTTTTT
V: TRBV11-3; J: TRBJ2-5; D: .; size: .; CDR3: CASSQGGEETQYF; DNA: TGTGCCAGCAGTCAAGGAGGGGAAGAGACCCAGTACTTC
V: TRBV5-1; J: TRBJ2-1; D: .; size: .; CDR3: CASSSLGDNEQFF; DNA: TGCGCCAGCAGCTCCCTAGGGGACAATGAGCAGTTCTTC
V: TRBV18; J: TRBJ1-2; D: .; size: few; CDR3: CASSASGADYGYTF; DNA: TGTGCCAGCTCAGCCTCAGGGGCCGACTATGGCTACACCTTC
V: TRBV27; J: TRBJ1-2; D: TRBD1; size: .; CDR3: CASSRDRERSYGYTF; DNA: TGTGCCAGCAGCCGAGACAGGGAGAGGAGCTATGGCTACACCTTC
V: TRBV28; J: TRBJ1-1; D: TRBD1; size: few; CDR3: CASRTPTGGDTEAFF; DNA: TGTGCCAGCAGAACCCCGACAGGGGGGGACACTGAAGCTTTCTTT
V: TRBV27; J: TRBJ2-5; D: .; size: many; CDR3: CASSLTHGQETQYF; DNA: TGTGCCAGCAGTTTAACTCACGGTCAAGAGACCCAGTACTTC
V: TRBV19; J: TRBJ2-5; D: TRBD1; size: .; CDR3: CASSIRQGAPETQYF; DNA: TGTGCCAGTAGTATACGACAGGGAGCACCAGAGACCCAGTACTTC
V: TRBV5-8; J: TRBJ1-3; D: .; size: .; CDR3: CASSLYFGAVSGNTIYF; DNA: TGTGCCAGCAGCTTGTATTTCGGCGCGGTCTCTGGAAACACCATATATTTT
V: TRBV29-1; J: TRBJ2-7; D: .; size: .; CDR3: CSITFRGSSYEQYF; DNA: TGCAGCATAACTTTTCGGGGGAGCTCCTACGAGCAGTACTTC
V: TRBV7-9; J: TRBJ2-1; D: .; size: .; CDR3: CASSSPVTGGQFF; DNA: TGTGCCAGCAGCTCCCCCGTCACTGGCGGGCAGTTCTTC
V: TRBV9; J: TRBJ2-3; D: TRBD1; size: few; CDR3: CASSLRTGVDTQYF; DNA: TGTGCCAGCAGCTTACGGACAGGCGTAGATACGCAGTATTTT
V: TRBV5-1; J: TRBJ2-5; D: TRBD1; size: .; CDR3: CASSSIDRDPVGETQYF; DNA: TGCGCCAGCAGCTCAATTGACAGGGACCCGGTTGGAGAGACCCAGTACTTC
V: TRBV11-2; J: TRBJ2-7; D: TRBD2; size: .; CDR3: CASSRGLAGVYEQYF; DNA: TGTGCCAGCAGCCGCGGGCTAGCGGGAGTCTACGAGCAGTACTTC
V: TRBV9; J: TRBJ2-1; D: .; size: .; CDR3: CASSAAGARYNEQFF; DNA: TGTGCCAGCAGCGCCGCGGGGGCTCGTTACAATGAGCAGTTCTTC
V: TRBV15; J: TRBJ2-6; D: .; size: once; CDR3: CATSATLEASGANVLTF; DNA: TGTGCCACCAGCGCAACCCTGGAGGCCTCTGGGGCCAACGTCCTGACTTTC
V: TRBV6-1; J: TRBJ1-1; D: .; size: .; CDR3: CASSEHIRDTEAFF; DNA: TGTGCCAGCAGTGAACATATCAGGGACACTGAAGCTTTCTTT
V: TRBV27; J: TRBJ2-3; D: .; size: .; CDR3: CASKPQSTDTQYF; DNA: TGTGCCAGCAAACCACAGTCCACAGATACGCAGTATTTT
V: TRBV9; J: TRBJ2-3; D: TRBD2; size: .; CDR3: CASSVSSGRDTQYF; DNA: TGTGCCAGCAGCGTGTCTAGCGGCCGGGATACGCAGTATTTT
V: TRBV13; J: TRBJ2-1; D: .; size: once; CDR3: CASSLLNEQFF; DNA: TGTGCCAGCAGCCTCTTGAATGAGCAGTTCTTC
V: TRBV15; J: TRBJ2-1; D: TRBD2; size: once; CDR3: CATSRTGLAGDGHEQFF; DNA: TGTGCCACCAGCAGAACCGGACTAGCGGGAGATGGGCATGAGCAGTTCTTC
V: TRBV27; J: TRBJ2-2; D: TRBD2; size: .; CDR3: CASSPLLASGANTGELFF; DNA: TGTGCCAGCAGTCCGCTCCTCGCTAGCGGAGCGAACACCGGGGAGCTGTTTTTT
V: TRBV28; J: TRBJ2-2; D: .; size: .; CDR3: CASSFGQQLYTGELFF; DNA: TGTGCCAGCAGTTTTGGTCAGCAACTATACACCGGGGAGCTGTTTTTT
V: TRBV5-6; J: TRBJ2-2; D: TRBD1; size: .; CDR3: CASSDSGQGELFF; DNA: TGTGCCAGCAGCGATTCGGGACAGGGGGAGCTGTTTTTT
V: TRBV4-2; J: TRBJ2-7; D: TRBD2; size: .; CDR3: CASSPSGSGSNEQYF; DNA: TGTGCCAGCAGCCCCTCGGGTAGCGGGAGCAACGAGCAGTACTTC
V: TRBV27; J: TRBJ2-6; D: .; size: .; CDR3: CASSLRPHRVSSGANVLTF; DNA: TGTGCCAGCAGTTTACGCCCCCACAGGGTGAGCTCTGGGGCCAACGTCCTGACTTTC
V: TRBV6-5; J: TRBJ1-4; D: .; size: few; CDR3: CASRGGRPNEKLFF; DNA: TGTGCCAGCAGGGGAGGCAGGCCTAATGAAAAACTGTTTTTT
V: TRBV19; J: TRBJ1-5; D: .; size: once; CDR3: CASSPQVGNQPQHF; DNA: TGTGCCAGTAGTCCACAGGTAGGCAATCAGCCCCAGCATTTT
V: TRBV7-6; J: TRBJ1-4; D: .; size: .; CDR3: CASSLGAAPEKLFF; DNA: TGTGCCAGCAGCTTAGGGGCAGCTCCTGAAAAACTGTTTTTT
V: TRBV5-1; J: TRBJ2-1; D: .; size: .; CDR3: CASSLYNEQFF; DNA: TGCGCCAGCAGCTTGTATAATGAGCAGTTCTTC
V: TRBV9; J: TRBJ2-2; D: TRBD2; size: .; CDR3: CASSEGPSGSSGELFF; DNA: TGTGCCAGCAGCGAGGGACCTAGCGGGAGTTCCGGGGAGCTGTTTTTT
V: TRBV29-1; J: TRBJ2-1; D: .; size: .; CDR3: CSVVAGLEYNEQFF; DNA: TGCAGCGTTGTGGCGGGTCTTGAATACAATGAGCAGTTCTTC
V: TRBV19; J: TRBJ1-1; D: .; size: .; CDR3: CASRSGTEAFF; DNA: TGTGCCAGTAGATCCGGCACTGAAGCTTTCTTT
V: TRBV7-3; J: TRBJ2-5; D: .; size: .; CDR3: CASSLPGEGETQYF; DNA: TGTGCCAGCAGCCTTCCAGGGGAGGGGGAGACCCAGTACTTC
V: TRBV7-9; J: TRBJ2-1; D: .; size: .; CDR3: CASSLAVRPGNEQFF; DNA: TGTGCCAGCAGCTTGGCCGTCAGACCGGGGAATGAGCAGTTCTTC
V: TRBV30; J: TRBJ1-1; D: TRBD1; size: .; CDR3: CAWAADRGWTEAFF; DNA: TGTGCCTGGGCCGCTGACAGGGGCTGGACTGAAGCTTTCTTT
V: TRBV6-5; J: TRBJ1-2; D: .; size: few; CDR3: CASSYSSGGRKNGYTF; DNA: TGTGCCAGCAGTTACTCGAGCGGGGGGCGCAAAAATGGCTACACCTTC
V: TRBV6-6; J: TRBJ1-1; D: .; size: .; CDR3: CASSRQGDTEAFF; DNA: TGTGCCAGCAGTCGTCAGGGTGACACTGAAGCTTTCTTT
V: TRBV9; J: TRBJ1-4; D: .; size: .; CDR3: CASSVGGPNEKLFF; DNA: TGTGCCAGCAGCGTAGGAGGGCCTAATGAAAAACTGTTTTTT
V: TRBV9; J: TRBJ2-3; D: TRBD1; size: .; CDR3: CASSASEGAPSTDTQYF; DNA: TGTGCCAGCAGCGCCTCCGAGGGGGCGCCTAGCACAGATACGCAGTATTTT